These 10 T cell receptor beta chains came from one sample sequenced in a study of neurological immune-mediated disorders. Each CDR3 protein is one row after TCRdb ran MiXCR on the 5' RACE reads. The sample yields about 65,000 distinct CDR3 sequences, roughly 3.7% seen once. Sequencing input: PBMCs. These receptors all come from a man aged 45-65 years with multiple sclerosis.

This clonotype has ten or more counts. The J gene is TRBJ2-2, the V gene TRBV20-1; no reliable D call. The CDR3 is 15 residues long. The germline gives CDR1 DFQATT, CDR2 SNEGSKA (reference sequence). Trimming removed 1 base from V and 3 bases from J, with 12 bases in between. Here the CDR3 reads CSARGIDSYTGELFF. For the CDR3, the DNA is TGCAGTGCTAGAGGGATAGACTCGTACACCGGGGAGCTGTTTTTT.

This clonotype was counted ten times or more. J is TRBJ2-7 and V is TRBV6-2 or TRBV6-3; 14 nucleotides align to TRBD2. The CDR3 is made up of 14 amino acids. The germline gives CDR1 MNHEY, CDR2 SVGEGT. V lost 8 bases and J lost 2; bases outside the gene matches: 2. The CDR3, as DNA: TGTGCCAGCGAGACTAGCGGGGGGGCCTACGAGCAGTACTTC. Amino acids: CASETSGGAYEQYF.

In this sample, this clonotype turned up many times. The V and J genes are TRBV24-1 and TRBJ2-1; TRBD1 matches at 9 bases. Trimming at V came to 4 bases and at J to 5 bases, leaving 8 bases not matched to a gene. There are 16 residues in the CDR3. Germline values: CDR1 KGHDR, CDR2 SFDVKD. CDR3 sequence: CATSESGTGKNNEQFF. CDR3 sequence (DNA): TGTGCCACCAGTGAATCCGGGACAGGGAAGAACAATGAGCAGTTCTTC.

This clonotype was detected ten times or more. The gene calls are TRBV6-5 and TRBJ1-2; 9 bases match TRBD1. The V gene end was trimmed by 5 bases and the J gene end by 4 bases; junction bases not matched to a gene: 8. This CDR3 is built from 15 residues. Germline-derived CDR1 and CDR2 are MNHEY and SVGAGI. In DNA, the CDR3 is TGTGCCAGCAGTCACACAGGGGGCGTGAGCTATGGCTACACCTTC. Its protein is CASSHTGGVSYGYTF.

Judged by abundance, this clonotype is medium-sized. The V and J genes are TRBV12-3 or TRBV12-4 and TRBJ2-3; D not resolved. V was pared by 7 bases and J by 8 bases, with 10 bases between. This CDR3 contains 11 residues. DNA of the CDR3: TGTGCCAGCAACTCAGTGGGTACGCAGTATTTT. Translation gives CASNSVGTQYF.

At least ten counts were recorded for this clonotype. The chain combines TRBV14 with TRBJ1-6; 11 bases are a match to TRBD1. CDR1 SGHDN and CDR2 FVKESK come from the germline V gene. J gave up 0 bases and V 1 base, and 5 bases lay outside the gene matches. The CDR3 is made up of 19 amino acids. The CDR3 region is CASSQAGQGVGSYNSPLHF. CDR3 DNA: TGTGCCAGCAGCCAAGCGGGACAGGGGGTCGGCTCCTATAATTCACCCCTCCACTTT.

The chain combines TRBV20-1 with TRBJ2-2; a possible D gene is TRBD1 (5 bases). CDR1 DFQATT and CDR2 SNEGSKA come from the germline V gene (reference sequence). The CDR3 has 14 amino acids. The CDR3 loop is CSARAGLTTGELFF. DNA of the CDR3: TGCAGCGCTCGGGCAGGGCTTACCACCGGGGAGCTGTTTTTT.

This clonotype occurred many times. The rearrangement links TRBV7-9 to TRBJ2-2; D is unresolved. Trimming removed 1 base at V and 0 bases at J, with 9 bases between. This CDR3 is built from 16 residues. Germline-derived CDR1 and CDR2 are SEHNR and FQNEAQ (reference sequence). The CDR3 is CASSLVAPSNTGELFF. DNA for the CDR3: TGTGCCAGCAGCTTAGTGGCACCCTCGAACACCGGGGAGCTGTTTTTT. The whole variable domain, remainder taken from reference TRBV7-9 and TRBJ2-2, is DTGVSQNPRHKITKRGQNVTFRCDPISEHNRLYWYRQTLGQGPEFLTYFQNEAQLEKSRLLSDRFSAERPKGSFSTLEIQRTEQGDSAMYLCASSLVAPSNTGELFFGEGSRLTVL.

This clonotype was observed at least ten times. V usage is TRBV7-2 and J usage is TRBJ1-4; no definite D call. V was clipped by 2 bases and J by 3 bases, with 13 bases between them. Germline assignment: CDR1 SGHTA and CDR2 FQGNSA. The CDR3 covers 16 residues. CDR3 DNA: TGTGCCAGCAGCTTATTAACATTTCGGCCTAATGAAAAACTGTTTTTT. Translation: CASSLLTFRPNEKLFF.

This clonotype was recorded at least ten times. This CDR3 reads CSAGLFGNTEAFF. CDR3 DNA: TGCAGTGCTGGTCTTTTTGGGAACACTGAAGCTTTCTTT. The chain is built from TRBV20-1 and TRBJ1-1; D remains ambiguous. V lost 5 bases and J lost 1, with 11 bases in between. There are 13 residues in the CDR3. Germline V gene sequence: CDR1 DFQATT, CDR2 SNEGSKA (reference sequence).